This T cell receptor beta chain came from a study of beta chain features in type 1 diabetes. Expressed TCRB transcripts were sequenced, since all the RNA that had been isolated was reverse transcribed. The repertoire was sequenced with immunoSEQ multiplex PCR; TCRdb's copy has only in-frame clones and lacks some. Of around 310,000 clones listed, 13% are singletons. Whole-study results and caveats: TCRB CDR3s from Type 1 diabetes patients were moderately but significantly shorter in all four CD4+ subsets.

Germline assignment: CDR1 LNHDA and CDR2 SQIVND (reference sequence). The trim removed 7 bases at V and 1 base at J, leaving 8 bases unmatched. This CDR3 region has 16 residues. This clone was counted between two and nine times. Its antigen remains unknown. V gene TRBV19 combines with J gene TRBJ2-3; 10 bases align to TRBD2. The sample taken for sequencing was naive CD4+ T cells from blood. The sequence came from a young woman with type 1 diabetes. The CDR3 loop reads CASTQGLASGTDTQYF. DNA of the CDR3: TGTGCCAGTACCCAGGGACTAGCGTCGGGCACAGATACGCAGTATTTT.